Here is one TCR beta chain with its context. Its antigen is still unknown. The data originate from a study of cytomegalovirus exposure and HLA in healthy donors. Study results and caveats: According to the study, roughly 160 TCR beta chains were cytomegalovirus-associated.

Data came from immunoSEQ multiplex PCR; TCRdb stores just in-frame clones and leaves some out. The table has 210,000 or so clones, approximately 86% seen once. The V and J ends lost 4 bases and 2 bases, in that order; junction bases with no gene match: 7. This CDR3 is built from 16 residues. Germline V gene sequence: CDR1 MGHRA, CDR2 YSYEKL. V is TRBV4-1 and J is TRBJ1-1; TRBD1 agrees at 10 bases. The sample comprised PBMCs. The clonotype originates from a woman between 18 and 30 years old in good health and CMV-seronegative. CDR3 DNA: TGCGCCAGCAGCCGAGGACAGGGGGACTTCAACACTGAAGCTTTCTTT. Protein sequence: CASSRGQGDFNTEAFF.